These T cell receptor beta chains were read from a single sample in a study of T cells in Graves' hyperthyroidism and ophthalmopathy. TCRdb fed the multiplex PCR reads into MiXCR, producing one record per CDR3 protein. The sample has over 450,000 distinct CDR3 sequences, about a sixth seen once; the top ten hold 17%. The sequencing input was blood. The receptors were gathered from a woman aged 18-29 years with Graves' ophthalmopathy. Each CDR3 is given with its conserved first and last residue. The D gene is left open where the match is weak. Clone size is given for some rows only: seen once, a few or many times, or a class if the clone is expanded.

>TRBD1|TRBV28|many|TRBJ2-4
CASSPPPGTGGGKNIQYF
TGTGCCAGCAGTCCCCCGCCCGGGACAGGGGGAGGCAAAAACATTCAGTACTTC
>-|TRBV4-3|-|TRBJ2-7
CASSYIPSRGVNEQYF
TGCGCCAGCAGCTATATCCCAAGCAGGGGGGTCAACGAGCAGTACTTC
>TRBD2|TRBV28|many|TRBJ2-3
CASSSLGLAGDTDTQYF
TGTGCCAGCAGTTCCCTAGGACTAGCGGGGGACACAGATACGCAGTATTTT
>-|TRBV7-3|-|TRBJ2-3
CASSSTSIVDTQYF
TGTGCCAGCAGCTCGACTAGTATCGTAGATACGCAGTATTTT
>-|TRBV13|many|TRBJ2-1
CASSSRTGQVEQFF
TGTGCCAGCAGCTCCAGGACGGGGCAGGTTGAGCAGTTCTTC
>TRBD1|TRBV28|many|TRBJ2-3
CASSSLTQGAMDTQYF
TGTGCCAGCAGTTCCCTCACTCAGGGGGCGATGGATACGCAGTATTTT
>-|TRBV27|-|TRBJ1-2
CASSLTDIHPDGYTF
TGTGCCAGCAGTTTAACGGACATCCACCCGGATGGCTACACCTTC
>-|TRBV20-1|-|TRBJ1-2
CSATRGDVWGSYTF
TGCAGTGCTACTCGTGGGGACGTTTGGGGAAGCTACACCTTC
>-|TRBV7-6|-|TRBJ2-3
CASSLGLGGTDMQYF
TGTGCCAGCAGCCTAGGCCTGGGCGGGACAGATATGCAGTATTTT
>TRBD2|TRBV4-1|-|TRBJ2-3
CASSHLAGSTDTQYF
TGCGCCAGCAGCCATCTAGCGGGGAGCACAGATACGCAGTATTTT
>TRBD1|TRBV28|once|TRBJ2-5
CACKSGDRVEETQYF
TGTGCCTGCAAGAGCGGGGACAGGGTAGAAGAGACCCAGTACTTC
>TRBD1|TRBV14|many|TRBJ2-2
CASKGTGPRGELFF
TGTGCCAGCAAGGGGACAGGGCCGCGAGGGGAGCTGTTTTTT
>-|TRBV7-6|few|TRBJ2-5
CASSPSTIQETQYF
TGTGCCAGCAGCCCCTCGACCATCCAAGAGACCCAGTACTTC
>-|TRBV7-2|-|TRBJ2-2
CASRSDYLNTGELFF
TGTGCCAGCAGATCGGACTACTTAAACACCGGGGAGCTGTTTTTT
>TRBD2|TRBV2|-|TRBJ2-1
CASSEDPLLAGGNEQFF
TGTGCCAGCAGTGAAGATCCTCTACTAGCGGGAGGCAATGAGCAGTTCTTC
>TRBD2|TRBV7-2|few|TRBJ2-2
CASSLLPPAGDLAGELFF
TGTGCCAGCAGCCTACTACCGCCTGCGGGAGACTTGGCCGGGGAGCTGTTTTTT
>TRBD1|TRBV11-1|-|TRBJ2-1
CASSSATGTNKQFF
TGTGCCAGCAGCTCAGCGACAGGGACCAATAAGCAGTTCTTC
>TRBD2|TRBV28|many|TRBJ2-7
CASSLGWREPEQYF
TGTGCCAGCAGTTTAGGTTGGCGGGAGCCCGAGCAGTACTTC
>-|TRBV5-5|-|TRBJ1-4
CASSWDRLTNEKLFF
TGTGCCAGCAGCTGGGACCGTCTGACTAATGAAAAACTGTTTTTT
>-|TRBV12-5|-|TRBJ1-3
CASGLDLGGLSGNTIYF
TGTGCTAGTGGTTTGGACCTGGGGGGACTCTCTGGAAACACCATATATTTT
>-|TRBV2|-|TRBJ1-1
CASSEFELSNTEAFF
TGTGCCAGCAGTGAATTTGAACTCTCGAACACTGAAGCTTTCTTT
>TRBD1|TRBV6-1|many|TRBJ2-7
CASSEQPGTGAYEQYF
TGTGCCAGCAGTGAGCAACCCGGGACAGGAGCCTACGAGCAGTACTTC
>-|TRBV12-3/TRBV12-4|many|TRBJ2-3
CASSFQGSTDTQYF
TGTGCCAGCAGTTTTCAGGGGAGCACAGATACGCAGTATTTT
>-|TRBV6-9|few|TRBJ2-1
CASSYGRGHNEQFF
TGTGCCAGCAGTTACGGAAGGGGTCACAATGAGCAGTTCTTC
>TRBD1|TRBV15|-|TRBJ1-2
CATSREGTENGYTF
TGTGCCACCAGCAGAGAAGGGACAGAGAATGGCTACACCTTC
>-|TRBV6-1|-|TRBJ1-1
CASSPIRGERTEAFF
TGTGCCAGCAGTCCTATTAGGGGGGAGAGGACTGAAGCTTTCTTT
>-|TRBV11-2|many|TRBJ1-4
CASSFEAAGFNEKLFF
TGTGCCAGCAGCTTCGAGGCGGCAGGGTTTAATGAAAAACTGTTTTTT
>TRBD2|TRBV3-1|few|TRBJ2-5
CASSAAPLAGGMEAQYF
TGTGCCAGCAGTGCGGCACCCCTAGCGGGAGGAATGGAGGCCCAGTACTTC
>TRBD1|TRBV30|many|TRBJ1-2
CAWSVDRDYGYTF
TGTGCCTGGAGTGTAGACAGGGATTATGGCTACACCTTC
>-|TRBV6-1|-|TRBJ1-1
CASSRETDTEAFF
TGTGCCAGCAGTAGGGAGACAGACACTGAAGCTTTCTTT
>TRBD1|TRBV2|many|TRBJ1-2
CASSEVLDRGYTF
TGTGCCAGCAGTGAAGTACTGGACAGGGGCTACACCTTC
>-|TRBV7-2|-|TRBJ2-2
CASMLTGSSLAIKLTNTGELFF
TGTGCCAGCATGCTTACAGGCTCCTCCCTTGCGATAAAACTCACGAACACCGGGGAGCTGTTTTTT
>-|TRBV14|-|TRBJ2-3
CASSDRDFLSTDTQYF
TGTGCCAGCAGCGACCGGGACTTTCTCAGCACAGATACGCAGTATTTT
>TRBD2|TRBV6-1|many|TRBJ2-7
CASSPGGWIYEQYF
TGTGCCAGCAGTCCGGGGGGTTGGATCTACGAGCAGTACTTC
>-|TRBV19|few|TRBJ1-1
CASSMRALNTEAFF
TGTGCCAGTAGTATGAGGGCCCTGAACACTGAAGCTTTCTTT
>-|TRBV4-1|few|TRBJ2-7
CASSQDMGHEQYF
TGCGCCAGCAGCCAAGATATGGGCCACGAGCAGTACTTC
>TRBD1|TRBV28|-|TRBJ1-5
CASSFNRNFPTGGKNQPQHF
TGTGCCAGCAGTTTTAATCGTAATTTCCCGACAGGGGGCAAGAATCAGCCCCAGCATTTT
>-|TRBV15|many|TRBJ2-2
CATSRNSWRNTGELFF
TGTGCCACCAGCCGAAATTCGTGGCGGAACACCGGGGAGCTGTTTTTT
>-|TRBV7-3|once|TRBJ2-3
CASSRLDPPDTQYF
TGTGCCAGCAGTCGACTAGACCCCCCGGATACGCAGTATTTT
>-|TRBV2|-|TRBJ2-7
CASSEFKASYEQYF
TGTGCCAGCAGTGAATTCAAAGCGAGCTACGAGCAGTACTTC
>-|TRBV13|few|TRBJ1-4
CASSLGPDRSEKLFF
TGTGCCAGCAGCTTAGGGCCGGACAGATCTGAAAAACTGTTTTTT
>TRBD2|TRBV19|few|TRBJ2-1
CASRPTSGGNNEQFF
TGTGCCAGTAGGCCGACTAGCGGGGGAAACAATGAGCAGTTCTTC
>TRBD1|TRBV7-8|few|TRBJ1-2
CASSLDREHGYTF
TGTGCCAGCAGCTTGGACAGGGAGCATGGCTACACCTTC
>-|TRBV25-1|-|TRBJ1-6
CASSESTGLVAPLHF
TGTGCCAGCAGTGAAAGTACCGGACTGGTCGCACCCCTCCACTTT
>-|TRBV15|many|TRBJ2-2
CATSRDRRGYTGELFF
TGTGCCACCAGCAGAGATCGCAGGGGCTACACCGGGGAGCTGTTTTTT
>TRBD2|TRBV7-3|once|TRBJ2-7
CASSLGASGPEQYF
TGTGCCAGCAGCCTGGGGGCTAGCGGGCCCGAGCAGTACTTC
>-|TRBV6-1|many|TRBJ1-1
CASISRGAGNTEAFF
TGTGCCAGCATTTCGCGAGGGGCAGGGAACACTGAAGCTTTCTTT
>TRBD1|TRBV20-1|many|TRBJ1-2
CSASPWEDRGYGYTF
TGCAGTGCTAGTCCATGGGAGGACAGGGGCTATGGCTACACCTTC
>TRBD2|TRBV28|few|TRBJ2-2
CASSLWAGGRTGELFF
TGTGCCAGCAGTTTATGGGCGGGGGGGCGCACCGGGGAGCTGTTTTTT
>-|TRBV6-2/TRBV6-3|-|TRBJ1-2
CASSYSRGQNCGYTF
TGTGCCAGCAGTTACTCGCGCGGACAGAACTGTGGCTACACCTTC
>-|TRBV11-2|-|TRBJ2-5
CASSELAWKTQYF
TGTGCCAGCAGCGAACTAGCTTGGAAGACCCAGTACTTC
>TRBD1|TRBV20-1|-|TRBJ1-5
CSARSGGQGERYQPQHF
TGCAGTGCTAGATCCGGAGGACAGGGGGAGCGTTATCAGCCCCAGCATTTT
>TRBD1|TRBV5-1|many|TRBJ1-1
CASSSKGQGLRNTEAFF
TGCGCCAGCAGCTCGAAGGGACAGGGGCTTCGGAACACTGAAGCTTTCTTT
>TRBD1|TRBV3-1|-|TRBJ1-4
CASSPDRGMDEKLFF
TGTGCCAGCAGCCCCGACAGGGGTATGGATGAAAAACTGTTTTTT
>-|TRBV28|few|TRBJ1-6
CASSPPLSTYNSPLHF
TGTGCCAGCAGTCCCCCCCTGAGTACTTATAATTCACCCCTCCACTTT
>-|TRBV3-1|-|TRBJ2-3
CASSQEGPRAYTQYF
TGTGCCAGCAGCCAAGAAGGGCCCAGGGCTTATACGCAGTATTTT
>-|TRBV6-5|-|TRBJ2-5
CASSYSVQGERKTQYF
TGTGCCAGCAGTTACTCTGTACAGGGCGAGAGAAAGACCCAGTACTTC
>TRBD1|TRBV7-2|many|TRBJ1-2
CASSLLRPRGLGYGYTF
TGTGCCAGCAGCTTATTGAGGCCCAGGGGGCTTGGCTATGGCTACACCTTC